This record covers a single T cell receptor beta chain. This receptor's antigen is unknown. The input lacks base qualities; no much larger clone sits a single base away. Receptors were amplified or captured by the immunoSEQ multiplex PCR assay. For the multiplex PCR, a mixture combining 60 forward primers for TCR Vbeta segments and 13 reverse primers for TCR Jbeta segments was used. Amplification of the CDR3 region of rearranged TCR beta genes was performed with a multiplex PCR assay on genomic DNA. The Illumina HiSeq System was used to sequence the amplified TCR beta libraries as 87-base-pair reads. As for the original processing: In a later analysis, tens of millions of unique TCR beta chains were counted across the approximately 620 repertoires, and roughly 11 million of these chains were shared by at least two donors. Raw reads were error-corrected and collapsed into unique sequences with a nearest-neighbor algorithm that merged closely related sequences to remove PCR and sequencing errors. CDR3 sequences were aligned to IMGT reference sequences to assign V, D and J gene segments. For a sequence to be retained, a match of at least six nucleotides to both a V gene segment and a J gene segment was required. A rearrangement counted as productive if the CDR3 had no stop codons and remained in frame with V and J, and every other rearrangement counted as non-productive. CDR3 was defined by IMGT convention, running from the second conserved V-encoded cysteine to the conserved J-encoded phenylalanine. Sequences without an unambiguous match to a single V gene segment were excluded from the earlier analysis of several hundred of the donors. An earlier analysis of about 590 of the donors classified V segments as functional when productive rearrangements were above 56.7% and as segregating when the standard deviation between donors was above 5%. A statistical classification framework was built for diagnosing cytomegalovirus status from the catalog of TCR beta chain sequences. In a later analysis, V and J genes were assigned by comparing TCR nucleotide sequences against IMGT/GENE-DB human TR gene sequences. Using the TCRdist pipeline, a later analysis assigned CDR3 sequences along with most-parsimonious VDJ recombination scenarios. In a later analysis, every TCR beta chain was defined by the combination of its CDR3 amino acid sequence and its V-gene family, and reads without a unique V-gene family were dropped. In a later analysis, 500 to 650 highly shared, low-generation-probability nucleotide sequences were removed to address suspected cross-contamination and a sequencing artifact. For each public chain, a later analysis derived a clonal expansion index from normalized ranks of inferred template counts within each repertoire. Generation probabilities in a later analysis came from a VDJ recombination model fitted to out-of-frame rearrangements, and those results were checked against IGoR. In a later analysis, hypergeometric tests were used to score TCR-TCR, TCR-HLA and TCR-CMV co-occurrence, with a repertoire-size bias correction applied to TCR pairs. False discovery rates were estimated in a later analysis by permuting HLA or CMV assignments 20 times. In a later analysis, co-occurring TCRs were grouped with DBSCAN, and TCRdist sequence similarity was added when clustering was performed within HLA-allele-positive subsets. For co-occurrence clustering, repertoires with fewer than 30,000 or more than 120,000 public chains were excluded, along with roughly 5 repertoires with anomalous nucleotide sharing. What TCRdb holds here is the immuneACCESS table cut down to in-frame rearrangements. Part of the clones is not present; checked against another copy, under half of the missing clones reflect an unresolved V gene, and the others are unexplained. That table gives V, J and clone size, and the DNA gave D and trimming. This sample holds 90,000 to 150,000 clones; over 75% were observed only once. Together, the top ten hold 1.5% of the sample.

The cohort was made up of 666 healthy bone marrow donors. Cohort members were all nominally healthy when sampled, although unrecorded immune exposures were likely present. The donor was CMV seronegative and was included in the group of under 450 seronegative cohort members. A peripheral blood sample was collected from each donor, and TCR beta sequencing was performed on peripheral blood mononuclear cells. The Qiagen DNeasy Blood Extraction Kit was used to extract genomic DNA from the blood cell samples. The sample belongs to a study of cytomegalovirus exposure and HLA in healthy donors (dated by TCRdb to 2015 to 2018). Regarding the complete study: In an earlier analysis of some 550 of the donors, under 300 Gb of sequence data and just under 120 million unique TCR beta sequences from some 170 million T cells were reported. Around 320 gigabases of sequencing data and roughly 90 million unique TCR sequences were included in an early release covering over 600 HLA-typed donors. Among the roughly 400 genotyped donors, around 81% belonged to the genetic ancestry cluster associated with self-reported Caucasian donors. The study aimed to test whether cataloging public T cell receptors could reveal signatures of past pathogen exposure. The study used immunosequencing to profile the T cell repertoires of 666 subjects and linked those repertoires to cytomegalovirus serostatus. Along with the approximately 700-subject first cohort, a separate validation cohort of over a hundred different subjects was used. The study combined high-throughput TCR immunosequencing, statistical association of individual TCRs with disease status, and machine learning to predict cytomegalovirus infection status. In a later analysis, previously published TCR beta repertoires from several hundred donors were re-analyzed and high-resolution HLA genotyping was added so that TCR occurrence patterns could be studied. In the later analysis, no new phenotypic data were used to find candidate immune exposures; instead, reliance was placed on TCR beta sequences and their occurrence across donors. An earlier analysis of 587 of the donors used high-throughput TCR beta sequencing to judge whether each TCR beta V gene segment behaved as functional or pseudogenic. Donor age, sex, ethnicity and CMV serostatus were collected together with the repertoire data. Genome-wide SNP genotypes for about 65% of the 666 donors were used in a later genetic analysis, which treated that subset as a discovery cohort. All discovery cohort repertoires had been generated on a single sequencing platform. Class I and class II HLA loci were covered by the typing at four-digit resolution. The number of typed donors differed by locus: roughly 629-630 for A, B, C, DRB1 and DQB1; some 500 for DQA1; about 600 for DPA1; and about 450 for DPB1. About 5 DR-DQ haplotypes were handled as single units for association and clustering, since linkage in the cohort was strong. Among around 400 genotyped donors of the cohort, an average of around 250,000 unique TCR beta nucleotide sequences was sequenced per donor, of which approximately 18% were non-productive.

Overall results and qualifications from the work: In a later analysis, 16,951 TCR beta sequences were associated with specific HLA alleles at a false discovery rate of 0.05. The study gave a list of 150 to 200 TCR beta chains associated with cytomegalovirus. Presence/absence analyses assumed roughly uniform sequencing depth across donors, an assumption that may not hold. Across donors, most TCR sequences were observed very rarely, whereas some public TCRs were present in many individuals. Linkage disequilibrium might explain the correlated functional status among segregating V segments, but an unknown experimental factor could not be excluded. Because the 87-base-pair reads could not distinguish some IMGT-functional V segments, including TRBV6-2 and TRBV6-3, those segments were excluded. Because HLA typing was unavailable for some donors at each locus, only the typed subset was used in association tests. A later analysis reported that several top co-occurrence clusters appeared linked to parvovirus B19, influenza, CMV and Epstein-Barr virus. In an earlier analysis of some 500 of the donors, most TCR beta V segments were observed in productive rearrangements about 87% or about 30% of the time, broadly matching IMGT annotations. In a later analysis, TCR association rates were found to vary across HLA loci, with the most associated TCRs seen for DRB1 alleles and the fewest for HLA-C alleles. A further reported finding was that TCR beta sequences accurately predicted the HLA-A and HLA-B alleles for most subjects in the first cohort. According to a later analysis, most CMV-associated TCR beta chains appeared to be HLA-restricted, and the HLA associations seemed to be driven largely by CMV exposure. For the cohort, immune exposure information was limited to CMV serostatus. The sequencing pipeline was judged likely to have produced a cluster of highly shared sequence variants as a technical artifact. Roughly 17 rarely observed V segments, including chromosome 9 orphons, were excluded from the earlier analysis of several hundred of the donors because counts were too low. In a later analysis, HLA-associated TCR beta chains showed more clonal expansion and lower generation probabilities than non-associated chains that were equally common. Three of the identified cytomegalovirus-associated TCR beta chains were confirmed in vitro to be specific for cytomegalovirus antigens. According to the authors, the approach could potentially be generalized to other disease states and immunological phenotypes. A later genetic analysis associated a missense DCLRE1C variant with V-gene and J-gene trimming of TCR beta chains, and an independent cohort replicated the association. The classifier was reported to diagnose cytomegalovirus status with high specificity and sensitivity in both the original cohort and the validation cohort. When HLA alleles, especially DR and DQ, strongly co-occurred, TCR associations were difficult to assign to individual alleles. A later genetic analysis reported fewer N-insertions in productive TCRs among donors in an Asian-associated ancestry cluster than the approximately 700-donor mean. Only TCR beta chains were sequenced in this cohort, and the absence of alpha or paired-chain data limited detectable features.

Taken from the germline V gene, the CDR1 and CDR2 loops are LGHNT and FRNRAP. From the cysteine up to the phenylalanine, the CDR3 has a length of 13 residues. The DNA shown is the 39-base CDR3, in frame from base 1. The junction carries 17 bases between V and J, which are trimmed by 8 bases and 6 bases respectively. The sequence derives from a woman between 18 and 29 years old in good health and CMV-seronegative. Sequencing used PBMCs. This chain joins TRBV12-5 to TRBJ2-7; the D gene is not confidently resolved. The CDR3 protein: CASTTPSGSEQYF. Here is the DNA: TGTGCTAGTACAACACCCTCAGGTTCCGAGCAGTACTTC.